This TCR beta chain was sequenced during a study of T cell responses to AZD1222 COVID-19 vaccine. Study details: Some second doses came at about 4 weeks and others at about 12 weeks; these were pooled.

Overall study results and limits: Sampling that yielded the repertoires occurred only after the peak T cell response. In the spike-specific TCR repertoire, nearly half reportedly target unmutated variant regions. It should be noted that donors were predominantly white British and more often female, and clonal diversity was possibly underestimated.

On this clone itself: Its antigen is currently unknown.

Libraries were prepared by immunoSEQ multiplex PCR; TCRdb keeps only in-frame clonotypes and omits some of them. The sample consists of 200,000 or so clones, approximately 90% of them appearing once. The CDR3 covers 13 residues. CDR1 SGHRS and CDR2 YFSETQ come from the germline V gene. The V end lost 5 bases, the J end lost 2 bases, and 9 bases lay between the germline ends. The sequence came from an adult in good health. This chain uses TRBV5-1 with TRBJ2-3; unclear D gene. The specimen was peripheral blood, collected on day 0 of AZD1222 vaccination. The CDR3 loop reads CASSSGFTDTQYF. The DNA for the CDR3 is TGCGCCAGCAGTTCGGGCTTCACAGATACGCAGTATTTT.